Listed here are 28 T cell receptor beta chains from one sample, sequenced in a study of lymphopenia after photon versus proton radiotherapy. Profiling relied on immunoSEQ multiplex PCR, and the TCRdb table lists in-frame clones only, not all of them. Of 13,000 or so clones in the sample, about 88% were seen once. The material sequenced was peripheral blood, taken from a patient treated with photon-based radiotherapy. These receptors originate from a man aged 55 to 70 with pancreatic cancer.

The chain couples TRBV11-1 to TRBJ2-7; maybe TRBD2 (5 bases). The germline CDR1 and CDR2 sequences are SGHAT and FQDESV (reference sequence). This CDR3 spans 18 amino acids. Trimming removed 1 base from V and 1 base from J, with 20 bases in between. CDR3: CASSLDPGGPALSYEQYF. The CDR3 DNA reads TGTGCCAGCAGCTTAGATCCAGGCGGGCCTGCTCTATCCTACGAGCAGTACTTC.

The chain uses TRBV10-2 and TRBJ2-1; the D gene is possibly TRBD1 (6 bases). Trimming cost V 6 bases and J 1 base, with 10 bases left between them. The CDR3 contains 14 residues. The germline V gene has CDR1 WSHSY and CDR2 SAAADI. CDR3 region: CASRLTGSYNEQFF. The CDR3 region has the DNA TGCGCCAGCAGACTCACAGGGTCCTACAATGAGCAGTTCTTC.

This clone occurred a few times. The chain links TRBV14 to TRBJ1-1; D is undetermined. This CDR3 is built from 13 residues. The germline V and J ends were trimmed by 4 bases and 1 base, with 7 bases remaining between them. Germline CDR1 SGHDN, CDR2 FVKESK. CDR3 sequence reads: CASSLQTNTEAFF. The CDR3 nucleotides read TGTGCCAGCAGCCTACAGACGAACACTGAAGCTTTCTTT.

The V call is TRBV19, the J call TRBJ1-1; no clear D. Trimming removed 10 bases from V and 2 bases from J, with 14 bases in between. This CDR3 has 13 amino acids. Germline CDR1 LNHDA, CDR2 SQIVND (reference sequence). CDR3 region: CANTQAPNTEAFF. The CDR3 DNA reads as TGTGCCAACACCCAGGCCCCAAACACTGAAGCTTTCTTT.

This chain joins TRBV4-2 and TRBJ1-6; possible D gene TRBD1, 5 bases. The V and J ends lost 0 bases and 8 bases respectively, with 8 bases between them. Germline CDR1 and CDR2: LGHNA and YNFKEQ. The CDR3 length is 14 residues. CDR3 coding DNA: TGTGCCAGCAGCCAAGACAGGGTAGATTCACCCCTCCACTTT. Protein product: CASSQDRVDSPLHF.

Here the CDR3 DNA reads TGTGCCAGCAGTTTACCGGGGGGCCGAAAGACCCAGTACTTC. Its protein product is CASSLPGGRKTQYF. This chain uses TRBV28 with TRBJ2-5; a weak D match, TRBD2 (7 bases). Germline V lookup: CDR1 MDHEN, CDR2 SYDVKM. CDR3 length equals 14 residues. V dropped 2 bases and J dropped 6 bases, with 13 bases sitting between them.

The rearrangement links TRBV11-2 to TRBJ2-7; a possible D gene is TRBD2 (5 bases). V was shortened by 2 bases and J by 5 bases, with 13 bases between the two germline ends. This CDR3 is 14 amino acids long. Per the germline V gene, CDR1 is SGHAT and CDR2 is FQNNGV. The CDR3 is CASSLILSGNEQYF. The DNA of the CDR3 is TGTGCCAGCAGCTTAATCTTATCGGGAAACGAGCAGTACTTC.

V is TRBV4-3 and J is TRBJ1-1; a possible D gene is TRBD1 (6 bases). CDR1 and CDR2 (germline): LGHNA, YSLEER. The CDR3 consists of 15 residues. With 4 bases removed from V and 2 bases from J, the gap between germline ends came to 14 bases. The CDR3 DNA follows: TGCGCCAGCAGCCCTTGGACAGACTTTAACACTGAAGCTTTCTTT. This codes for CASSPWTDFNTEAFF.

The rearrangement uses TRBV2 and TRBJ1-2; D is unclear. Trimming removed 4 bases at V and 7 bases at J, with 19 bases between. This CDR3 is 15 amino acids long. Germline CDR1 SNHLY, CDR2 FYNNEI. Here the CDR3 DNA reads TGTGCCAGCAGTGTCTCGTGGGGAATTGTAGGTGGCTACACCTTC. Amino acids: CASSVSWGIVGGYTF.

J is TRBJ2-7 and V is TRBV18; 7 positions agree with TRBD1. The length of the CDR3 is 14 residues. V lost 1 base, J lost 5 bases, and 5 bases stayed unmatched. The germline V gene has CDR1 KGHSH and CDR2 LQKENI. CDR3 bases: TGTGCCAGCTCACCACAGACAGGGTGGAACGAGCAGTACTTC. The encoded protein is CASSPQTGWNEQYF.

Concerning this clone: A read error may account for a junction end that differs from germline. The rearrangement joins TRBV19 to TRBJ1-2; 8 nucleotides agree with TRBD1. The germline gives CDR1 LNHDA, CDR2 SQIVND (reference sequence). The CDR3 loop spans 14 amino acids. DNA for the CDR3: TGTGCCAGTAGTGTAGACAGGGGTGGCTATGGCTACACCTTC. Residues: CASSVDRGGYGYTF.

The rearrangement joins TRBV5-1 to TRBJ1-2; the match to TRBD1 covers 7 bases. Germline assignment: CDR1 SGHRS and CDR2 YFSETQ. CDR3 length: 13 residues. V trimming: 4 bases; J trimming: 7 bases; junction bases outside the gene matches: 7. Here the CDR3 DNA reads TGCGCCAGCAGCCTCACAGGGGCGAGTGGCTACACCTTC. Protein product: CASSLTGASGYTF.

DNA of the CDR3: TGCGCCAGCGGAAGCGGGGGGCCCGCCTACGAGCAGTACTTC. Translated: CASGSGGPAYEQYF. The rearrangement joins TRBV5-1 to TRBJ2-7; 9 bases align to TRBD2. Germline lookup yields CDR1 SGHRS and CDR2 YFSETQ. This CDR3 region has 14 residues. The V and J ends lost 7 bases and 2 bases, in that order; junction bases with no gene match: 7. The full variable domain, its missing parts supplied by reference TRBV5-1 and TRBJ2-7, is KAGVTQTPRYLIKTRGQQVTLSCSPISGHRSVSWYQQTPGQGLQFLFEYFSETQRNKGNFPGRFSGRQFSNSRSEMNVSTLELGDSALYLCASGSGGPAYEQYFGPGTRLTVT.

This clone has just one count. The chain uses TRBV10-3 and TRBJ1-4; 7 positions agree with TRBD1. From germline, CDR1 is ENHRY and CDR2 SYGVKD. The CDR3 consists of 15 residues. Trimming removed 2 bases from V and 8 bases from J; junction bases left unmatched: 8. CDR3 nucleotides: TGTGCCATCAGTGAGGGACAGGTGGGAGGGGAAAAACTGTTTTTT. Translating it yields CAISEGQVGGEKLFF.

The V and J genes are TRBV5-1 and TRBJ1-2, with 8 bases identical to TRBD1. Germline CDR1 SGHRS, CDR2 YFSETQ. CDR3 length equals 15 residues. After removal of 0 bases from V and 6 bases from J, the junction contained 7 bases not matched to a gene. CDR3 in amino acids: CASSLDQQGVDGYTF. CDR3 bases: TGCGCCAGCAGCTTGGATCAACAGGGGGTGGATGGCTACACCTTC.

The rearrangement joins TRBV14 to TRBJ2-2; TRBD2 is a possible D gene (5 bases). In germline, CDR1 is SGHDN, CDR2 FVKESK. V was shortened by 1 base and J by 3 bases, with 9 bases between the two germline ends. CDR3 length: 15 amino acids. CDR3 sequence reads: CASSQGSGYTGELFF. As DNA, the CDR3 is TGTGCCAGCAGCCAAGGGAGCGGATACACCGGGGAGCTGTTTTTT.

The genes are TRBV11-2 and TRBJ2-7; 9 nucleotides match TRBD2. The CDR3 totals 16 residues. CDR1 and CDR2 (germline): SGHAT, FQNNGV. J lost 2 bases, V lost 4 bases, and 9 bases had no gene match. CDR3 sequence reads: CASSSAASGVTYEQYF. The CDR3 region has the DNA TGTGCCAGCAGCTCCGCGGCTAGCGGGGTTACCTACGAGCAGTACTTC.

This clone was seen more than once but under ten times. In the same sample, other DNA sequences code for this CDR3. The chain is built from TRBV6-5 and TRBJ1-2, with TRBD1 matching over 10 bases. Germline V gene sequence: CDR1 MNHEY, CDR2 SVGAGI. J was trimmed by 4 bases and V by 1 base; bases with no gene match: 6. CDR3 length: 16 residues. CDR3 nucleotides: TGTGCCAGCAGTTACTTACGGACAGGGGGAGGCTATGGCTACACCTTC. This translates into CASSYLRTGGGYGYTF.

The chain couples TRBV30 to TRBJ2-1, with D possibly matching TRBD2 (6 bases). CDR1 and CDR2 from the germline V gene are GTSNPN and SVGIG (reference sequence). V was pared by 6 bases and J by 4 bases, with 7 bases between. This CDR3 is built from 11 residues. CDR3 DNA sequence: TGTGCCTGCGGGGGATACAATGAGCAGTTCTTC. Translating gives CACGGYNEQFF.

V and J are TRBV7-2 and TRBJ1-2; no firm D call. Germline lookup yields CDR1 SGHTA and CDR2 FQGNSA. V was pared by 3 bases and J by 0 bases, with 14 bases between. This CDR3 spans 16 amino acids. CDR3 region: CASSFGRPSPNYGYTF. The CDR3 DNA is TGTGCCAGCAGCTTCGGACGGCCATCCCCTAACTATGGCTACACCTTC.

J is TRBJ2-5 and V is TRBV7-2; 9 positions match TRBD2. This CDR3 comprises 17 residues. Germline values: CDR1 SGHTA, CDR2 FQGNSA. V trimming: 5 bases; J trimming: 1 base; junction bases outside the gene matches: 11. CDR3 coding DNA: TGTGCCAGCAGCCCACGGTTAGCGGGGGAGAGCCAAGAGACCCAGTACTTC. This translates into CASSPRLAGESQETQYF.

The chain joins TRBV7-2 to TRBJ2-2, with unresolved D. The germline V gene has CDR1 SGHTA and CDR2 FQGNSA. The length of the CDR3 is 13 residues. V lost 5 bases, J lost 5 bases, and 9 bases lay in between. In nucleotides, the CDR3 is TGTGCCAGCAGCCGGAGAGAAACCGGGGAGCTGTTTTTT. It specifies CASSRRETGELFF.

The count of this clone is one. The chain is built from TRBV19 and TRBJ2-3, with TRBD1 matching 8 bases. The CDR3 runs 14 residues. CDR1 and CDR2 from the germline V gene are LNHDA and SQIVND (reference sequence). Trimming at V came to 7 bases and at J to 6 bases, leaving 9 bases not matched to a gene. CDR3 coding DNA: TGTGCCAGTAACCGACAGGGGCCAGGGGATACGCAGTATTTT. It translates to CASNRQGPGDTQYF.

Only a few counts were recorded for this clone. The gene calls are TRBV25-1 and TRBJ2-3, with D uncertain. There are 14 residues in the CDR3. The germline CDR1 and CDR2 sequences are MGHDK and SYGVNS. Trimming left V 5 bases short and J 0 bases short, with 9 bases between. CDR3 bases: TGTGCCAGCAGTTTTTCGCGGAGCACAGATACGCAGTATTTT. Protein: CASSFSRSTDTQYF. Complete variable domain (other parts from reference TRBV25-1 and TRBJ2-3): EADIYQTPRYLVIGTGKKITLECSQTMGHDKMYWYQQDPGMELHLIHYSYGVNSTEKGDLSSESTVSRIRTEHFPLTLESARPSHTSQYLCASSFSRSTDTQYFGPGTRLTVL.

In this sample, this clone turned up a few times. V and J are TRBV18 and TRBJ1-6, with 8 bases identical to TRBD1. Losses at the gene ends were 6 bases for V and 7 bases for J; bases not matched to a gene: 2. Germline V gene lookup returns CDR1 KGHSH and CDR2 LQKENI. This CDR3 spans 13 amino acids. The DNA of the CDR3 is TGTGCCAGCTCCCGGGACAGGAATTCACCCCTCCACTTT. Encoded protein: CASSRDRNSPLHF.

The chain uses TRBV30 and TRBJ1-1; D remains ambiguous. This CDR3 has 13 amino acids. Trimming removed 3 bases at V and 0 bases at J, with 8 bases between. Germline loops: CDR1 GTSNPN, CDR2 SVGIG (reference sequence). The CDR3 nucleotides read TGTGCCTGGAGCTATGCCCTGAACACTGAAGCTTTCTTT. This codes for CAWSYALNTEAFF. Combining the CDR3 with reference TRBV30 and TRBJ1-1 gives the whole variable domain SQTIHQWPATLVQPVGSPLSLECTVEGTSNPNLYWYRQAAGRGLQLLFYSVGIGQISSEVPQNLSASRPQDRQFILSSKKLLLSDSGFYLCAWSYALNTEAFFGQGTRLTVV.

The chain couples TRBV5-5 to TRBJ1-2; D is unresolved. Germline CDR1 and CDR2: SGHKS and YYEKEE (reference sequence). Trimming took off 0 bases at V and 5 bases at J, with 11 bases between the two ends. The CDR3 spans 14 residues. The CDR3 here is CASSLAREIYGYTF. The CDR3 DNA is TGTGCCAGCAGCTTGGCTCGGGAAATTTATGGCTACACCTTC. The full variable domain, in which reference TRBV5-5 and TRBJ1-2 provide the parts outside the CDR3, is DAGVTQSPTHLIKTRGQQVTLRCSPISGHKSVSWYQQVLGQGPQFIFQYYEKEERGRGNFPDRFSARQFPNYSSELNVNALLLGDSALYLCASSLAREIYGYTFGSGTRLTVV.

This chain links TRBV7-2 with TRBJ2-5; D remains ambiguous. CDR1 and CDR2 (germline): SGHTA, FQGNSA. V was shortened by 3 bases and J by 7 bases, with 9 bases between the two germline ends. The CDR3 sequence is 12 residues long. CDR3 sequence: CASSFGERTQYF. The CDR3 DNA follows: TGTGCCAGCAGCTTTGGGGAAAGGACCCAGTACTTC.